One T cell receptor (beta chain) is described in this entry. The sample belongs to a study of blood T cell repertoires in COVID-19. Turning to the study itself: Acute-phase and convalescent COVID-19 samples originated in the United States, Italy and Spain. Sample material is recorded as cDNA or gDNA derived from T cells, B-cell-depleted T cells, or PBMCs.

Per the original data handling: Amplification from reference gene primers served as the basis for estimated nucleated cell counts. Measured with immunoSEQ multiplex PCR; TCRdb has only the in-frame clones, and not every one. V and J calls and clone size are as listed in that table; D and trimming were resolved from the DNA. The sample has about 140,000 clones; over 75% are singletons. Germline assignment: CDR1 SGHTS and CDR2 YDEGEE. Trimming at V came to 4 bases and at J to 7 bases, leaving 11 bases not matched to a gene. CDR3 size: 16 residues. The sequence came from a man aged 60 to 75 with active or convalescent COVID-19. The rearrangement links TRBV5-8 to TRBJ1-4; 9 bases are shared with TRBD1. Material: peripheral blood. CDR3 amino acids: CASSPWDRANGEKLFF. The CDR3 DNA is TGTGCCAGCAGCCCCTGGGACAGGGCGAATGGTGAAAAACTGTTTTTT.